The next 28 T cell receptor beta chains were all read from a single sample in a study of blood T cell repertoires in COVID-19 (dated by TCRdb to 2018 to 2020). Receptor libraries were prepared by the immunoSEQ multiplex PCR assay. Imported from immuneACCESS, the table was reduced by TCRdb to in-frame sequences with V and J called. These copies leave out some clones; in studies compared against another copy, an unresolved V gene accounts for under half, and the cause of the remainder is not known. Across this sample there are around 100,000 clones, with almost 80% seen only once. The ten largest clones capture 9.5% to 13% of the sample. Material for sequencing was peripheral blood. These receptors all stem from a woman aged 70-85 years with acute or convalescent COVID-19.

The chain links TRBV13 to TRBJ1-1; no reliable D call. V lost 6 bases, J lost 3 bases, and 11 bases lay in between. Germline V lookup: CDR1 PRHDT, CDR2 FYEKMQ (reference sequence). The CDR3 is 13 residues long. The CDR3 DNA follows: TGTGCCAGCAGTTCATACAGAGACACTGAAGCTTTCTTT. This encodes CASSSYRDTEAFF.

This chain joins TRBV6-6 and TRBJ1-1, with D possibly being TRBD1 (6 bases). The length of the CDR3 is 13 residues. Germline values: CDR1 MNHNY, CDR2 SVGAGI (reference sequence). Trimming left V 8 bases short and J 4 bases short, with 14 bases between. CDR3 in DNA: TGTGCCAGCTCAGGGGAAGGTAGCACTGAAGCTTTCTTT. This codes for CASSGEGSTEAFF.

The chain uses TRBV4-2 and TRBJ1-2, with a weak D call TRBD1 (5 bases). Germline CDR1 and CDR2: LGHNA and YNFKEQ. V was shortened by 0 bases and J by 7 bases, with 12 bases between the two germline ends. The CDR3 has 14 residues. The DNA for the CDR3 is TGTGCCAGCAGCCAAGATACATCAGGGTCTGGCTACACCTTC. Its protein product is CASSQDTSGSGYTF.

The rearrangement links TRBV6-5 to TRBJ2-7; 8 bases agree with TRBD1. CDR1 is MNHEY, CDR2 SVGAGI, per germline. This CDR3 contains 13 residues. V was pared by 5 bases and J by 2 bases, with 2 bases of the junction left unmatched. CDR3 region: CASSRTGTYEQYF. CDR3 nucleotides: TGTGCCAGCAGTCGGACAGGGACCTACGAGCAGTACTTC.

V gene TRBV7-2 combines with J gene TRBJ2-5, with 8 bases aligning to TRBD1. The CDR3 covers 13 residues. V dropped 10 bases and J dropped 1; count of bases not matched to a gene: 5. Germline V gene lookup returns CDR1 SGHTA and CDR2 FQGNSA. The CDR3 nucleotides read TGTGCCACAGGACAGGGCAGCCAAGAGACCCAGTACTTC. It translates to CATGQGSQETQYF.

The V and J genes are TRBV27 and TRBJ2-1; 9 bases agree with TRBD1. The trim removed 6 bases at V and 11 bases at J, leaving 8 bases unmatched. CDR3 length: 13 amino acids. CDR1 MNHEY and CDR2 SMNVEV come from the germline V gene (reference sequence). The chain's CDR3 is CASSRTDRGKQFF. Here the CDR3 DNA reads TGTGCCAGCAGCCGAACGGACAGGGGTAAGCAGTTCTTC.

By frequency in the sample, this clone is medium-sized. The CDR3, as DNA: TGTGCCAGTAGTATCCCGGAGGGGCCCCAGCATTTT. It codes for CASSIPEGPQHF. V gene TRBV19 combines with J gene TRBJ1-5; D is ambiguous. The germline V gene encodes CDR1 LNHDA and CDR2 SQIVND (reference sequence). This CDR3 is 12 amino acids long. V lost 3 bases and J lost 9, with 9 bases in between.

The chain couples TRBV11-3 to TRBJ2-2; a weak D match, TRBD2 (5 bases). This CDR3 is 13 amino acids long. Germline CDR1 SGHNT, CDR2 YENEEA. The germline V and J ends were trimmed by 5 bases and 8 bases, with 12 bases remaining between them. The CDR3 nucleotides are TGTGCCAGCAGCCCGACTACTTGGGGGGAGCTGTTTTTT. Translated: CASSPTTWGELFF.

This chain connects TRBV5-6 to TRBJ1-2; 7 nucleotides align to TRBD1. Germline V lookup: CDR1 SGHDT, CDR2 YYEEEE. The CDR3 spans 17 residues. J lost 6 bases, V lost 1 base, and 15 bases had no gene match. The CDR3 sequence is CASSLTGTADSLDGYTF. DNA of the CDR3: TGTGCCAGCAGCTTGACCGGGACAGCGGACTCGTTGGATGGCTACACCTTC.

The chain carries TRBV30 and TRBJ2-3, with D hard to call. Germline lookup yields CDR1 GTSNPN and CDR2 SVGIG (reference sequence). Deletions cut 3 bases from V and 6 bases from J, with 7 bases between. The CDR3 contains 11 residues. The CDR3 DNA is TGTGCCTGGAGGCGATTGGATACGCAGTATTTT. It encodes CAWRRLDTQYF.

This clone occurred once. The rearrangement joins TRBV3-1 (or the pseudogene TRBV3-2) to TRBJ1-2; 9 bases fit TRBD1. The V gene end was trimmed by 1 base and the J gene end by 5 bases; junction bases not matched to a gene: 11. The germline V gene has CDR1 LGHDT and CDR2 YNNKEL (reference sequence). The CDR3 length is 17 residues. The CDR3 sequence: CASSQVRSGQGLYGYTF. CDR3 nucleotide sequence: TGTGCCAGCAGCCAAGTGAGATCGGGACAGGGACTTTATGGCTACACCTTC.

V usage is TRBV5-4 and J usage is TRBJ1-1; TRBD1 is a possible D gene (6 bases). Germline values: CDR1 SGHNT, CDR2 YYREEE (reference sequence). CDR3 length equals 14 residues. Trimming pared 4 bases from V and 8 bases from J, leaving 18 bases between. For the CDR3, the DNA is TGTGCCAGCAGCCGAAGAGACGGGAGGGGGGAAGCTTTCTTT. Protein sequence: CASSRRDGRGEAFF.

This clone was counted only a few times. The chain is built from TRBV2 and TRBJ1-6; TRBD1 agrees at 7 bases. With 6 bases clipped from V and 9 bases from J, the junction kept 2 bases outside the gene matches. This CDR3 is 12 amino acids long. The germline gives CDR1 SNHLY, CDR2 FYNNEI. The CDR3 region has the DNA TGTGCCAGCAGCGACAGGGTTTCACCCCTCCACTTT. Translated: CASSDRVSPLHF.

This clone was detected only a few times. The genes are TRBV28 and TRBJ1-2; D is ambiguous. V lost 5 bases to trimming and J lost 4 bases, with 5 bases between them. CDR3 length: 11 residues. The germline gives CDR1 MDHEN, CDR2 SYDVKM. The CDR3 DNA reads TGTGCCAGCAGTAGCCCCTATGGCTACACCTTC. It codes for CASSSPYGYTF.

In its sample, this clone was seen a few times. The V and J genes are TRBV5-6 and TRBJ2-3; 10 nucleotides agree with TRBD1. The germline V gene encodes CDR1 SGHDT and CDR2 YYEEEE. J lost 7 bases, V lost 4 bases, and 9 bases had no gene match. This CDR3 is 15 amino acids long. The CDR3 DNA sequence: TGTGCCAGCAGCCAAGGGACAGGGGATCGGAATACGCAGTATTTT. This gives the protein CASSQGTGDRNTQYF.

The genes are TRBV6-5 and TRBJ1-1; D call uncertain. This CDR3 region has 14 residues. V lost 0 bases, J lost 6 bases, and 11 bases lay in between. Germline lookup yields CDR1 MNHEY and CDR2 SVGAGI. The CDR3 region is CASSYSYRQAEAFF. In nucleotides, the CDR3 is TGTGCCAGCAGTTACTCGTACCGTCAGGCTGAAGCTTTCTTT.

The V and J genes are TRBV14 and TRBJ1-2, with TRBD1 matching over 7 bases. Germline CDR1 reads SGHDN; CDR2 reads FVKESK. CDR3 size: 17 residues. V dropped 0 bases and J dropped 0; count of bases not matched to a gene: 7. CDR3 loop: CASSQDWGQRANYGYTF. The CDR3 region has the DNA TGTGCCAGCAGCCAAGACTGGGGACAGCGAGCTAACTATGGCTACACCTTC.

V gene TRBV11-2 combines with J gene TRBJ2-3; 10 bases are a match to TRBD2. The trim removed 2 bases at V and 3 bases at J, leaving 2 bases unmatched. Germline assignment: CDR1 SGHAT and CDR2 FQNNGV. The CDR3 sequence is 15 residues long. The CDR3 loop reads CASSLIAGGTDTQYF. The CDR3 nucleotides read TGTGCCAGCAGCTTAATAGCGGGGGGTACAGATACGCAGTATTTT.

The V and J genes are TRBV6-5 and TRBJ2-1, with TRBD2 matching over 7 bases. The germline CDR1 and CDR2 sequences are MNHEY and SVGAGI. With V trimmed by 2 bases and J by 3 bases, 4 bases remained unmatched. CDR3 length: 15 amino acids. The CDR3 bases are TGTGCCAGCAGTTACGAGCGGGGCCTCTACAATGAGCAGTTCTTC. Translated: CASSYERGLYNEQFF.

This clone was found once. V usage is TRBV6-1 and J usage is TRBJ2-5, with 8 bases fitting TRBD1. In germline, CDR1 is MNHNS, CDR2 SASEGT. V shed 0 bases and J 4 bases; nucleotides not matched to a gene: 13. The CDR3 runs 18 residues. DNA for the CDR3: TGTGCCAGCAGTGAAGCGCTTCGAGACAGGGGTGTGCGAGAGACCCAGTACTTC. It is translated as CASSEALRDRGVRETQYF.

The chain carries TRBV7-3 and TRBJ1-1; maybe TRBD1 (5 bases). Trimming left V 6 bases short and J 2 bases short, with 16 bases between. The CDR3 extends over 15 amino acids. Germline CDR1 is SGHTA and CDR2 is FQGTGA. The CDR3: CASSFQRGENTEAFF. CDR3 DNA sequence: TGTGCCAGCAGTTTCCAACGGGGGGAAAACACTGAAGCTTTCTTT.

The chain links TRBV21-1 to TRBJ2-2; the table calls TRBD2, which could not be checked here. TRBV21-1 is a known pseudogene. The CDR3 totals 17 residues. As DNA, the CDR3 is TGTGCCAGCAGCAAAGGCCCAAGGCGGTCGAACACCGGGGAGCTGTTTTTT. This sequence encodes CASSKGPRRSNTGELFF.

V gene TRBV5-5 combines with J gene TRBJ1-4; D is perhaps TRBD1 (6 bases). Trimming removed 3 bases at V and 3 bases at J, with 12 bases between. In germline, CDR1 is SGHKS, CDR2 YYEKEE (reference sequence). This CDR3 region has 15 residues. The chain's CDR3 is CASSYLTGSNEKLFF. DNA for the CDR3: TGTGCCAGCAGCTACCTAACAGGGTCTAATGAAAAACTGTTTTTT.

This chain links TRBV29-1 with TRBJ2-5, with D possibly TRBD2 on 6 matching bases. The CDR3 sequence is 12 residues long. V was cut by 3 bases and J by 5 bases, with 10 bases left in between. Germline lookup yields CDR1 SQVTM and CDR2 ANQGSEA. CDR3 sequence: CSVESSGETQYF. DNA of the CDR3: TGCAGCGTTGAGAGTAGCGGCGAGACCCAGTACTTC.

The chain uses TRBV6-5 and TRBJ2-3, with D perhaps TRBD2 (5 bases). Trimming stripped 5 bases from V and 0 bases from J, with 12 bases between. This CDR3 has 15 amino acids. In germline, CDR1 is MNHEY, CDR2 SVGAGI. The CDR3 is CASSPRTGSTDTQYF. CDR3 nucleotide sequence: TGTGCCAGCAGTCCCCGGACGGGGAGCACAGATACGCAGTATTTT.

The V gene is TRBV10-2, the J gene TRBJ1-1; D is uncertain. V was cut by 5 bases and J by 1 base, with 8 bases left in between. This CDR3 comprises 13 residues. Germline-derived CDR1 and CDR2 are WSHSY and SAAADI. The CDR3 region has the DNA TGCGCCAGCAGTCTGGGCGAGAACACTGAAGCTTTCTTT. Translating gives CASSLGENTEAFF.

The V call is TRBV6-5, the J call TRBJ2-7; 7 bases map to TRBD1. The V gene end was trimmed by 6 bases and the J gene end by 2 bases; junction bases not matched to a gene: 4. The CDR3 is 13 residues long. Germline V gene lookup returns CDR1 MNHEY and CDR2 SVGAGI. The CDR3 nucleotides are TGTGCCAGCAGCAGACAGGGTACCTACGAGCAGTACTTC. Amino acid sequence: CASSRQGTYEQYF.

The gene calls are TRBV6-5 and TRBJ1-5, with TRBD1 matching 9 bases. The germline CDR1 and CDR2 sequences are MNHEY and SVGAGI. The CDR3 is 13 amino acids. After removal of 10 bases from V and 7 bases from J, the junction contained 8 bases not matched to a gene. The CDR3: CATQGQGRQPQHF. DNA for the CDR3: TGTGCCACCCAGGGACAGGGACGGCAGCCCCAGCATTTT.